This T cell receptor beta chain was found in a study of cytomegalovirus exposure and HLA in healthy donors. Looking at the study overall: In an early release, HLA-typed donors contributed 77 million or so unique TCR sequences. Findings and caveats of the study: Later on, an analysis found that several of the most significant clusters appeared to be linked to common viral pathogens, which included parvovirus B19.

Both 60 Vbeta primers and 13 Jbeta primers went into the PCR. TCRdb's table, derived via immunoSEQ multiplex PCR, lists solely in-frame clones and lacks some. The data show about 160,000 clones, 79% seen once. In regard to this clone: Its antigen is still unknown.

Germline trimming cut 5 bases from V and 4 bases from J; bases unmatched to any gene: 3. Germline V gene sequence: CDR1 LNHDA, CDR2 SQIVND (reference sequence). This CDR3 is 14 amino acids long. The TCR was taken from a man aged 40-49 years in good health and CMV-seronegative. The chain links TRBV19 to TRBJ2-1; 9 bases fit TRBD2. The sample comprised PBMCs. The DNA for the CDR3 is TGTGCCAGTAGTCCTAGCGGGGTGTACAATGAGCAGTTCTTC. Translating it yields CASSPSGVYNEQFF.